A selection of T cell receptor beta chains follows, all from one sample in a study of shared clonotypes between healthy human individuals. Sequenced by immunoSEQ multiplex PCR; TCRdb stores in-frame clones only, minus some. Of 1,100,000 or so clones in the sample, roughly 74% were seen once. Sample: memory CD4+ T cells from PBMCs. The receptors were gathered from a man aged 18 to 30 in good health. Some clones in this sample may be carry-over from other donors' samples. Both conserved end residues are part of each CDR3. The D gene is left open where the match is weak. Part of the rows lack a size; the others show once, few, many or a class for expanded clones.

cdr3_aa: CAISEGGQPQHF
cdr3_nt: TGTGCCATCAGTGAGGGGGGTCAGCCCCAGCATTTT
clone_size: NA
j_call: TRBJ1-5
d_call: NA
v_call: TRBV10-3

cdr3_aa: CASSSEGRPSGNQPQHF
cdr3_nt: TGTGCCAGTAGTAGTGAGGGACGGCCTTCGGGCAATCAGCCCCAGCATTTT
clone_size: NA
j_call: TRBJ1-5
d_call: NA
v_call: TRBV19

cdr3_aa: CASSSERRGYEQYF
cdr3_nt: TGTGCCAGCAGCTCCGAGCGGAGAGGCTACGAGCAGTACTTC
clone_size: NA
j_call: TRBJ2-7
d_call: NA
v_call: TRBV9

cdr3_aa: CASSWAGTNTGELFF
cdr3_nt: TGTGCCAGCAGCTGGGCGGGAACGAACACCGGGGAGCTGTTTTTT
clone_size: NA
j_call: TRBJ2-2
d_call: NA
v_call: TRBV7-2

cdr3_aa: CASSLSGLGYNEQFF
cdr3_nt: TGTGCCAGCAGCTTATCGGGACTAGGCTACAATGAGCAGTTCTTC
clone_size: NA
j_call: TRBJ2-1
d_call: TRBD2
v_call: TRBV7-3

cdr3_aa: CASSEAGGETQYF
cdr3_nt: TGTGCCAGCAGTGAAGCGGGAGGAGAGACCCAGTACTTC
clone_size: NA
j_call: TRBJ2-5
d_call: NA
v_call: TRBV2

cdr3_aa: CSVRRLAGGTTFPDTQYF
cdr3_nt: TGCAGCGTGAGGAGACTAGCAGGAGGGACCACTTTTCCCGATACGCAGTATTTT
clone_size: once
j_call: TRBJ2-3
d_call: TRBD2
v_call: TRBV29-1

cdr3_aa: CASSLGQNSEQYF
cdr3_nt: TGTGCCAGCAGCTTAGGGCAGAACAGCGAGCAGTACTTC
clone_size: NA
j_call: TRBJ2-7
d_call: NA
v_call: TRBV11-2

cdr3_aa: CASSSPTAPNYGYTF
cdr3_nt: TGTGCCAGCAGCTCGCCGACAGCCCCTAACTATGGCTACACCTTC
clone_size: NA
j_call: TRBJ1-2
d_call: NA
v_call: TRBV5-6

cdr3_aa: CASSLRDSKEKLFF
cdr3_nt: TGTGCCAGCAGTTTACGGGACAGCAAGGAAAAACTGTTTTTT
clone_size: NA
j_call: TRBJ1-4
d_call: TRBD1
v_call: TRBV28

cdr3_aa: CASEPGQGAKGTEAFF
cdr3_nt: TGCGCCAGCGAACCGGGACAGGGGGCGAAGGGCACTGAAGCTTTCTTT
clone_size: few
j_call: TRBJ1-1
d_call: TRBD1
v_call: TRBV5-1

cdr3_aa: CASSTGDFYEQYF
cdr3_nt: TGTGCCAGTAGTACTGGGGACTTCTACGAGCAGTACTTC
clone_size: NA
j_call: TRBJ2-7
d_call: NA
v_call: TRBV19

cdr3_aa: CASAFGGQGIEGYTF
cdr3_nt: TGTGCCAGCGCCTTTGGGGGGCAGGGTATCGAGGGCTACACCTTC
clone_size: once
j_call: TRBJ1-2
d_call: NA
v_call: TRBV9

cdr3_aa: CASSFLGESYTF
cdr3_nt: TGTGCCAGCAGTTTTCTCGGGGAGAGCTACACCTTC
clone_size: NA
j_call: TRBJ1-2
d_call: NA
v_call: TRBV28

cdr3_aa: CASSPWTGTNYGYTF
cdr3_nt: TGTGCCAGCAGTCCCTGGACAGGGACAAACTATGGCTACACCTTC
clone_size: NA
j_call: TRBJ1-2
d_call: TRBD1
v_call: TRBV28

cdr3_aa: CASRKGWADGYTF
cdr3_nt: TGTGCCAGCAGAAAAGGTTGGGCGGATGGCTACACCTTC
clone_size: NA
j_call: TRBJ1-2
d_call: NA
v_call: TRBV28

cdr3_aa: CASSSRGLGYNEQFF
cdr3_nt: TGCGCCAGCAGCTCTAGGGGACTAGGGTACAATGAGCAGTTCTTC
clone_size: NA
j_call: TRBJ2-1
d_call: TRBD2
v_call: TRBV5-1

cdr3_aa: CAISGARYYEQYF
cdr3_nt: TGTGCCATCAGTGGGGCTAGATACTACGAGCAGTACTTC
clone_size: NA
j_call: TRBJ2-7
d_call: NA
v_call: TRBV10-3

cdr3_aa: CASSQGVAGGGETQYF
cdr3_nt: TGCGCCAGCAGCCAAGGGGTGGCGGGAGGGGGAGAGACCCAGTACTTC
clone_size: many
j_call: TRBJ2-5
d_call: TRBD2
v_call: TRBV4-3

cdr3_aa: CASSPLGDYEQYF
cdr3_nt: TGCGCCAGCAGCCCGTTAGGGGATTACGAGCAGTACTTC
clone_size: NA
j_call: TRBJ2-7
d_call: NA
v_call: TRBV5-1

cdr3_aa: CASSRTPKRETQYF
cdr3_nt: TGTGCCAGCAGCCGAACCCCTAAGAGAGAGACCCAGTACTTC
clone_size: NA
j_call: TRBJ2-5
d_call: NA
v_call: TRBV28

cdr3_aa: CASNSRGGTYNEQFF
cdr3_nt: TGTGCCAGCAATTCAAGGGGAGGGACCTACAATGAGCAGTTCTTC
clone_size: NA
j_call: TRBJ2-1
d_call: TRBD2
v_call: TRBV7-2

cdr3_aa: CAISELDTQYF
cdr3_nt: TGTGCCATCAGTGAGCTGGATACGCAGTATTTT
clone_size: NA
j_call: TRBJ2-3
d_call: NA
v_call: TRBV10-3

cdr3_aa: CASSIALAGPDTQYF
cdr3_nt: TGTGCCAGCAGCATAGCACTAGCGGGACCCGATACGCAGTATTTT
clone_size: NA
j_call: TRBJ2-3
d_call: TRBD2
v_call: TRBV7-2

cdr3_aa: CASSPLGLAGTDEQYF
cdr3_nt: TGTGCCAGCAGCCCTCTTGGACTAGCGGGAACCGACGAGCAGTACTTC
clone_size: NA
j_call: TRBJ2-7
d_call: TRBD2
v_call: TRBV4-2

cdr3_aa: CASSPGTNHEQYF
cdr3_nt: TGTGCCAGCTCCCCGGGGACGAACCACGAGCAGTACTTC
clone_size: NA
j_call: TRBJ2-7
d_call: NA
v_call: TRBV18

cdr3_aa: CASSLASGSGGNTIYF
cdr3_nt: TGTGCCAGCAGCTTAGCGTCAGGGTCGGGTGGAAACACCATATATTTT
clone_size: NA
j_call: TRBJ1-3
d_call: NA
v_call: TRBV7-9

cdr3_aa: CASSREQGAPYEQYF
cdr3_nt: TGTGCCAGCAGCCGCGAACAGGGGGCCCCCTACGAGCAGTACTTC
clone_size: once
j_call: TRBJ2-7
d_call: TRBD1
v_call: TRBV4-2

cdr3_aa: CASSFGDWYNEQFF
cdr3_nt: TGTGCCAGCAGTTTTGGAGACTGGTACAATGAGCAGTTCTTC
clone_size: NA
j_call: TRBJ2-1
d_call: NA
v_call: TRBV27

cdr3_aa: CASSPAGTVSNEQFF
cdr3_nt: TGTGCCAGCAGTCCCGCCGGGACGGTGAGTAATGAGCAGTTCTTC
clone_size: few
j_call: TRBJ2-1
d_call: NA
v_call: TRBV28

cdr3_aa: CASSRLGSRDEQFF
cdr3_nt: TGCGCCAGCAGCCGACTCGGTTCGAGGGATGAGCAGTTCTTC
clone_size: NA
j_call: TRBJ2-1
d_call: NA
v_call: TRBV5-1

cdr3_aa: CASSLRRNEQFF
cdr3_nt: TGTGCCAGCAGTTTAAGGCGGAATGAGCAGTTCTTC
clone_size: NA
j_call: TRBJ2-1
d_call: NA
v_call: TRBV27

cdr3_aa: CASSQQGAGGYNEQFF
cdr3_nt: TGCGCCAGCAGCCAACAGGGGGCTGGGGGTTACAATGAGCAGTTCTTC
clone_size: NA
j_call: TRBJ2-1
d_call: TRBD1
v_call: TRBV5-1

cdr3_aa: CASSKLVGVQNTEAFF
cdr3_nt: TGTGCCAGCAGCAAACTAGTGGGGGTACAGAACACTGAAGCTTTCTTT
clone_size: NA
j_call: TRBJ1-1
d_call: NA
v_call: TRBV7-6

cdr3_aa: CASSSAGTGYYEQYF
cdr3_nt: TGTGCCAGCAGCTCGGCCGGGACAGGATACTACGAGCAGTACTTC
clone_size: once
j_call: TRBJ2-7
d_call: TRBD1
v_call: TRBV6-5

cdr3_aa: CAWSRGRGYNEQFF
cdr3_nt: TGTGCCTGGAGTCGTGGGAGGGGTTACAATGAGCAGTTCTTC
clone_size: NA
j_call: TRBJ2-1
d_call: TRBD2
v_call: TRBV30

cdr3_aa: CASNIQPTNEKLFF
cdr3_nt: TGTGCCAGCAACATCCAACCGACTAATGAAAAACTGTTTTTT
clone_size: NA
j_call: TRBJ1-4
d_call: NA
v_call: TRBV5-5

cdr3_aa: CASSRKQGTFYGYTF
cdr3_nt: TGTGCCAGCAGTCGAAAACAGGGGACGTTCTATGGCTACACCTTC
clone_size: NA
j_call: TRBJ1-2
d_call: TRBD1
v_call: TRBV6-5

cdr3_aa: CAWNYRGNHEQYF
cdr3_nt: TGTGCCTGGAACTACAGGGGGAACCACGAGCAGTACTTC
clone_size: NA
j_call: TRBJ2-7
d_call: TRBD1
v_call: TRBV30

cdr3_aa: CASSLLAGRGTGELFF
cdr3_nt: TGTGCCAGCAGCTTACTAGCGGGAAGGGGCACCGGGGAGCTGTTTTTT
clone_size: NA
j_call: TRBJ2-2
d_call: TRBD2
v_call: TRBV7-2

cdr3_aa: CAWSVVEGYTF
cdr3_nt: TGTGCCTGGAGTGTAGTAGAGGGCTACACCTTC
clone_size: NA
j_call: TRBJ1-2
d_call: NA
v_call: TRBV30

cdr3_aa: CASSPFTRYGYTF
cdr3_nt: TGTGCCAGCAGCCCATTTACCCGCTATGGCTACACCTTC
clone_size: NA
j_call: TRBJ1-2
d_call: NA
v_call: TRBV27

cdr3_aa: CSVGVTGEGYTF
cdr3_nt: TGCAGCGTTGGGGTAACAGGGGAGGGCTACACCTTC
clone_size: NA
j_call: TRBJ1-2
d_call: TRBD1
v_call: TRBV29-1

cdr3_aa: CASSFNQGSSDGYTF
cdr3_nt: TGTGCCAGCAGTTTCAACCAGGGGTCGAGCGATGGCTACACCTTC
clone_size: NA
j_call: TRBJ1-2
d_call: NA
v_call: TRBV6-6

cdr3_aa: CASSRSTGEGKLFF
cdr3_nt: TGTGCCAGCAGCCGATCGACAGGGGAGGGAAAACTGTTTTTT
clone_size: NA
j_call: TRBJ1-4
d_call: TRBD1
v_call: TRBV7-2

cdr3_aa: CASSDFTPPGTEAFF
cdr3_nt: TGTGCCAGCAGTGACTTTACCCCCCCAGGGACTGAAGCTTTCTTT
clone_size: NA
j_call: TRBJ1-1
d_call: NA
v_call: TRBV25-1

cdr3_aa: CASSPLTGTGDEQFF
cdr3_nt: TGCGCCAGCAGCCCATTGACAGGAACGGGGGATGAGCAGTTCTTC
clone_size: NA
j_call: TRBJ2-1
d_call: NA
v_call: TRBV5-1

cdr3_aa: CASSYLGASYNEQFF
cdr3_nt: TGTGCCAGCAGTTACTTGGGGGCCTCCTACAATGAGCAGTTCTTC
clone_size: once
j_call: TRBJ2-1
d_call: NA
v_call: TRBV6-5

cdr3_aa: CASSERAGEKLFF
cdr3_nt: TGTGCCAGCAGTGAACGGGCAGGGGAAAAACTGTTTTTT
clone_size: NA
j_call: TRBJ1-4
d_call: NA
v_call: TRBV25-1

cdr3_aa: CASSPLAGGLIRYEQYF
cdr3_nt: TGTGCCAGCAGCCCGCTAGCGGGAGGGCTTATACGGTACGAGCAGTACTTC
clone_size: NA
j_call: TRBJ2-7
d_call: TRBD2
v_call: TRBV7-8

cdr3_aa: CASSDNRAGGGYTF
cdr3_nt: TGTGCCAGCAGTGACAACAGGGCCGGGGGGGGCTACACCTTC
clone_size: NA
j_call: TRBJ1-2
d_call: NA
v_call: TRBV6-1

cdr3_aa: CASSQNTGELFF
cdr3_nt: TGTGCCAGCAGCCAGAACACCGGGGAGCTGTTTTTT
clone_size: NA
j_call: TRBJ2-2
d_call: NA
v_call: TRBV14

cdr3_aa: CASTLSPGQVLNYGYTF
cdr3_nt: TGTGCCAGCACTTTATCCCCCGGACAGGTTCTTAACTATGGCTACACCTTC
clone_size: few
j_call: TRBJ1-2
d_call: TRBD1
v_call: TRBV7-9

cdr3_aa: CASRDGQDNEKLFF
cdr3_nt: TGTGCCAGCAGAGACGGACAGGATAATGAAAAACTGTTTTTT
clone_size: NA
j_call: TRBJ1-4
d_call: TRBD1
v_call: TRBV6-6

cdr3_aa: CASSLVGSGNLYEQYF
cdr3_nt: TGTGCCAGCAGCTTGGTAGGTAGCGGGAATCTCTACGAGCAGTACTTC
clone_size: NA
j_call: TRBJ2-7
d_call: TRBD2
v_call: TRBV5-8

cdr3_aa: CATPGQGCYEQYF
cdr3_nt: TGCGCCACACCGGGACAGGGATGTTACGAGCAGTACTTC
clone_size: NA
j_call: TRBJ2-7
d_call: TRBD1
v_call: TRBV10-1

cdr3_aa: CASSSTSGDTDTQYF
cdr3_nt: TGTGCCAGCAGCTCTACTAGCGGGGACACAGATACGCAGTATTTT
clone_size: once
j_call: TRBJ2-3
d_call: TRBD2
v_call: TRBV7-3

cdr3_aa: CASSRTGTTEAFF
cdr3_nt: TGTGCCAGCAGCCGGACAGGGACCACTGAAGCTTTCTTT
clone_size: NA
j_call: TRBJ1-1
d_call: TRBD1
v_call: TRBV6-5

cdr3_aa: CASSLARDQYEQYF
cdr3_nt: TGTGCCAGCAGCTTAGCCCGGGACCAATACGAGCAGTACTTC
clone_size: NA
j_call: TRBJ2-7
d_call: NA
v_call: TRBV7-2

cdr3_aa: CASSSDSGGYTDTQYF
cdr3_nt: TGTGCCAGCAGCTCCGACAGCGGGGGGTATACAGATACGCAGTATTTT
clone_size: few
j_call: TRBJ2-3
d_call: TRBD2
v_call: TRBV13